These 15 T cell receptor beta chains came from one sample sequenced in a study of graft-versus-host responses after intestinal transplantation. The repertoire was sequenced with immunoSEQ multiplex PCR; TCRdb's copy has only in-frame clones and lacks some. The sample includes more than 10,000 clones, more than 70% of them seen just once. This material consisted of PBMCs, taken about 490 days after intestinal transplant. The receptors were gathered from a human patient who received an intestinal transplant, so some T cells may come from the graft donor.

The chain joins TRBV9 to TRBJ2-6, with D possibly matching TRBD2 (5 bases). CDR3 length: 16 amino acids. CDR1 and CDR2 from the germline V gene are SGDLS and YYNGEE. V dropped 4 bases and J dropped 0 bases, with 11 bases sitting between them. The DNA for the CDR3 is TGTGCCAGCAGCACGCAAGGGAGCTCTGGGGCCAACGTCCTGACTTTC. As protein: CASSTQGSSGANVLTF.

The V gene is TRBV10-3, the J gene TRBJ1-5, with D possibly TRBD1 on 5 matching bases. The germline V and J ends were trimmed by 2 bases and 2 bases, with 10 bases remaining between them. The CDR3 has 15 residues. Germline CDR1 is ENHRY and CDR2 is SYGVKD. The CDR3: CAISERQGGNQPQHF. CDR3 nucleotide sequence: TGTGCCATCAGTGAGCGTCAGGGCGGCAATCAGCCCCAGCATTTT.

The V call is TRBV19, the J call TRBJ2-1, with TRBD2 identical over 11 bases. The CDR3 length is 15 residues. J lost 4 bases, V lost 9 bases, and 8 bases had no gene match. Germline V gives CDR1 LNHDA, CDR2 SQIVND (reference sequence). The CDR3 DNA follows: TGTGCCAGCGAACCACTAGCGGGAGCATACAATGAGCAGTTCTTC. Translation: CASEPLAGAYNEQFF.

The V gene is TRBV11-1, the J gene TRBJ2-2; 9 nucleotides line up with TRBD1. The V segment lost 8 bases and the J segment 8 bases; nucleotides outside the gene matches: 3. CDR1 and CDR2 (germline): SGHAT, FQDESV (reference sequence). CDR3 length: 12 amino acids. The CDR3 DNA follows: TGTGCCAGCGGACAGGGGCTGGGGGAGCTGTTTTTT. Amino acids: CASGQGLGELFF.

The chain has TRBV28 and TRBJ2-7; D remains unclear. This CDR3 has 12 amino acids. Germline values: CDR1 MDHEN, CDR2 SYDVKM. The germline V and J ends were trimmed by 6 bases and 2 bases, with 8 bases remaining between them. The CDR3 DNA is TGTGCCAGCAGCACCTTCCCCTACGAGCAGTACTTC. This codes for CASSTFPYEQYF.

A note on this clone: Germline is not matched at one junction end, which may reflect a read error. The genes are TRBV7-7 and TRBJ1-3, with D possibly matching TRBD1 (5 bases). From germline, CDR1 is SSHAT and CDR2 FNYEAQ (reference sequence). CDR3 length: 13 amino acids. The CDR3 DNA reads as TGTGCTAGCAGCCAGGGATTTGGAAACACCATATATTTT. This gives the protein CASSQGFGNTIYF.

Only a few counts were recorded for this clone. The identical CDR3 is also encoded by other nucleotide sequences in the sample. V gene TRBV6-1 combines with J gene TRBJ2-5; 12 bases agree with TRBD2. The CDR3 has 15 residues. In germline, CDR1 is MNHNS, CDR2 SASEGT. The junction had 0 bases not matched to a gene; V was cut back by 2 bases and J by 2 bases. The CDR3 DNA is TGTGCCAGCAGTGAACTAGCGGGGGGGCAAGAGACCCAGTACTTC. Encoded protein: CASSELAGGQETQYF.

This clone was counted between two and nine times. The chain has TRBV6-6 and TRBJ2-1, with 12 nucleotides matching TRBD2. This CDR3 contains 16 residues. Losses at the gene ends were 2 bases for V and 4 bases for J; bases not matched to a gene: 3. CDR1 MNHNY and CDR2 SVGAGI come from the germline V gene (reference sequence). The CDR3 spells CASSYTGTSGYNEQFF. CDR3 sequence (DNA): TGTGCCAGCAGTTACACCGGGACTAGCGGGTACAATGAGCAGTTCTTC.

The chain joins TRBV9 to TRBJ2-2; TRBD1 is a possible D gene (6 bases). Trimming removed 4 bases at V and 0 bases at J, with 13 bases between. The CDR3 runs to 16 residues. Per germline, CDR1 SGDLS and CDR2 YYNGEE. The CDR3 DNA reads as TGTGCCAGCAGCTTCAGGGGAACCGCGAACACCGGGGAGCTGTTTTTT. It yields the protein CASSFRGTANTGELFF. The full variable domain, with the rest looked up from reference TRBV9 and TRBJ2-2, is DSGVTQTPKHLITATGQRVTLRCSPRSGDLSVYWYQQSLDQGLQFLIQYYNGEERAKGNILERFSAQQFPDLHSELNLSSLELGDSALYFCASSFRGTANTGELFFGEGSRLTVL.

As regards this clone: This likely stems from a read error, as it lies one base from a far larger clone. This rearrangement joins TRBV4-2 to TRBJ1-2, with D possibly TRBD1 on 6 matching bases. Per the germline V gene, CDR1 is LGHNA and CDR2 is YNFKEQ. There are 17 residues in the CDR3. The V end lost 6 bases, the J end lost 2 bases, and 22 bases lay between the germline ends. In DNA, the CDR3 is TGTGCCAGCAGGGGGGCGGTGAGGGGGACTCTAAACTATGGCTACACCTTC. It translates to CASRGAVRGTLNYGYTF.

This chain uses TRBV18 with TRBJ2-7; 10 bases map to TRBD2. The V gene's germline CDR1 is KGHSH and CDR2 LQKENI. This CDR3 contains 19 residues. With 1 base clipped from V and 3 bases from J, the junction kept 15 bases outside the gene matches. The CDR3 is CASSPRSGRATSGRYEQYF. CDR3 bases: TGTGCCAGCTCACCACGGTCTGGTAGGGCGACTAGCGGGCGCTACGAGCAGTACTTC.

Comments on this clone: One junction end does not reproduce the germline sequence, and a read error may be involved. The same CDR3 is also encoded by other DNA sequences in this sample. V is TRBV28 and J is TRBJ1-2; TRBD1 might be the D (6 bases). CDR1 and CDR2 from the germline V gene are MDHEN and SYDVKM. The CDR3 consists of 17 residues. DNA for the CDR3: TGCGCCCGCCGGGGGGCGGGGAGGGCCACTCTAAACTATGGCTACACCTTC. This gives the protein CARRGAGRATLNYGYTF.

V usage is TRBV20-1 and J usage is TRBJ2-1; D is ambiguous. The CDR3 runs to 11 residues. Germline V CDR1 and CDR2: DFQATT, SNEGSKA (reference sequence). The V gene lost 5 bases and the J gene lost 2 bases, with 4 bases spanning the gap. For the CDR3, the DNA is TGCAGTGCTCGTCCCTACAATGAGCAGTTCTTC. Amino acid sequence: CSARPYNEQFF.

This chain uses TRBV7-3 with TRBJ2-2, with TRBD2 as a possible D gene (6 bases). The V end was cut by 0 bases, the J end by 4 bases, with 12 bases between. The V gene's germline CDR1 is SGHTA and CDR2 FQGTGA. The CDR3 has 16 residues. This CDR3 is CASSLTVGAGTGELFF. CDR3 sequence (DNA): TGTGCCAGCAGCTTAACAGTGGGAGCGGGCACCGGGGAGCTGTTTTTT.

This chain joins TRBV2 and TRBJ1-5; D is unresolved. Germline CDR1 is SNHLY and CDR2 is FYNNEI. The V end lost 6 bases, the J end lost 7 bases, and 16 bases lay between the germline ends. This CDR3 is built from 14 residues. The CDR3 region has the DNA TGTGCCAGCAGGCTGGACGGGGATGGACAGCCCCAGCATTTT. Translating gives CASRLDGDGQPQHF.